These T cell receptor beta chains were read from a single sample in a study of metastatic and nonmetastatic thyroid tumors. MiXCR was used by TCRdb to re-call the PCR reads. The table records fewer than 25,000 clones, 16% of them present only once. Sequenced: tumor tissue. The origin of the receptors is a female donor with papillary thyroid cancer or a benign thyroid nodule (not recorded which). Some clones in this sample may be carry-over from other donors' samples. Both conserved end residues are part of each CDR3. The D gene is left open where the match is weak. Size tells how often a clone was seen (once, few, many) or the class of an expanded clone, and some rows leave it out.

J gene,V gene,CDR3 length,clone size,D gene,CDR3 protein,CDR3 DNA
TRBJ1-5,TRBV19,14,many,-,CASSIPISNQPQHF,TGTGCCAGTAGTATACCGATTAGCAATCAGCCCCAGCATTTT
TRBJ2-7,TRBV6-2/TRBV6-3,16,medium-sized,-,CASSYSPLLGSYEQYF,TGTGCCAGCAGTTATTCACCACTACTAGGTTCCTACGAGCAGTACTTC
TRBJ2-5,TRBV7-9,16,many,TRBD2,CASSLSLAGGGETQYF,TGTGCCAGCAGCCTCTCTCTAGCGGGGGGAGGAGAGACCCAGTACTTC
TRBJ1-1,TRBV9,13,many,TRBD1,CASSKTGRPEAFF,TGTGCCAGCAGCAAGACAGGGAGACCTGAAGCTTTCTTT
TRBJ2-5,TRBV5-1,14,many,TRBD2,CASSRTSGQETQYF,TGCGCCAGCAGCCGGACTAGCGGCCAAGAGACCCAGTACTTC
TRBJ2-5,TRBV29-1,12,medium-sized,-,CSVEKELETQYF,TGCAGCGTTGAAAAAGAACTGGAGACCCAGTACTTC
TRBJ1-1,TRBV11-1,18,once,-,CASSLGGGMPGENTEAFF,TGTGCCAGCAGCTTAGGGGGAGGCATGCCGGGTGAAAACACTGAAGCTTTCTTT
TRBJ2-1,TRBV6-2/TRBV6-3,14,few,-,CASSKNRDPNEQFF,TGTGCCAGCAGTAAGAACCGGGACCCCAATGAGCAGTTCTTC
TRBJ1-4,TRBV6-1,16,many,-,CASSSPTSGTHEKLFF,TGTGCCAGCAGTTCACCAACATCCGGGACCCACGAAAAACTGTTTTTT
TRBJ1-5,TRBV20-1,14,many,-,CSANPGSSNQPQHF,TGCAGTGCTAATCCGGGCTCTAGCAATCAGCCCCAGCATTTT
TRBJ1-2,TRBV19,15,many,TRBD1,CASSTQDRVVKGYTF,TGTGCCAGTAGTACCCAGGACAGGGTTGTGAAAGGCTACACCTTC
TRBJ2-1,TRBV7-3,17,-,-,CASSSGRGPGGRNEQFF,TGTGCCAGCAGTTCTGGGCGGGGGCCGGGAGGAAGGAATGAGCAGTTCTTC
TRBJ2-1,TRBV20-1,16,few,TRBD2,CSAGGTSGSAGNEQFF,TGCAGTGCTGGGGGGACTAGCGGGAGTGCCGGTAATGAGCAGTTCTTC
TRBJ1-2,TRBV20-1,14,-,-,CSAPRQEAFYGYTF,TGCAGTGCCCCGAGGCAGGAGGCCTTCTATGGATACACCTTC
TRBJ1-2,TRBV20-1,15,-,-,CSARYRQVQGYVYTF,TGCAGTGCTAGATATCGGCAGGTTCAGGGCTATGTCTACACCTTC
TRBJ1-2,TRBV20-1,18,once,-,CSARAFGQGPGRYYGYTF,TGCAGTGCTAGAGCCTTTGGGCAGGGGCCTGGAAGGTACTATGGCTACACCTTC
TRBJ2-1,TRBV20-1,16,many,TRBD2,CSASPSGGPNYNEQFF,TGCAGTGCTAGTCCTAGCGGGGGCCCCAATTACAATGAGCAGTTCTTC
TRBJ1-2,TRBV28,14,few,TRBD1,CSSSLGDRADGYTF,TGTTCCAGCAGTTTAGGGGACAGGGCGGATGGCTACACCTTC
TRBJ2-7,TRBV10-1,15,many,TRBD1,CASSESAGTGSEQYF,TGCGCCAGCAGTGAGTCGGCCGGGACAGGGAGCGAGCAGTACTTC
TRBJ2-7,TRBV7-9,13,-,-,CASSLGGTYEQYF,TGTGCCAGCAGCTTAGGGGGCACTTACGAGCAGTACTTC
TRBJ2-7,TRBV4-2,15,-,-,CASSQFRDISYEQYF,TGTGCCAGCAGCCAATTCCGGGACATCTCCTACGAGCAGTACTTC
TRBJ1-1,TRBV24-1,12,medium-sized,-,CATQGPEAEAFF,TGTGCCACGCAAGGGCCGGAAGCTGAAGCTTTCTTT
TRBJ2-4,TRBV29-1,14,-,-,CSVYRTAAKNIQYF,TGCAGCGTTTACCGGACCGCTGCCAAAAACATCCAGTACTTC
TRBJ1-2,TRBV7-2,14,many,-,CASSSGAGNYGYTF,TGTGCCAGCAGCTCTGGGGCGGGGAACTATGGCTACACCTTC